This T cell receptor beta chain was recorded in a study of control samples from healthy donors and cancer patients. The assay was immunoSEQ multiplex PCR, and TCRdb's table has in-frame clones only and misses some. This repertoire shows about 75,000 clones, over 65% found once; its top ten account for over 13%. The CDR3 consists of 13 residues. The ends were cut back, 5 bases at V and 0 bases at J, with 2 bases in the middle. The germline V gene encodes CDR1 SGHDN and CDR2 FVKESK. Sequenced material: blood. The chain joins TRBV14 to TRBJ2-6; the D is unclear. This clonotype was sampled from a man aged 50 to 60 in good health. The CDR3 here is CASSFSGANVLTF. CDR3 bases: TGTGCCAGCAGCTTCTCTGGGGCCAACGTCCTGACTTTC.